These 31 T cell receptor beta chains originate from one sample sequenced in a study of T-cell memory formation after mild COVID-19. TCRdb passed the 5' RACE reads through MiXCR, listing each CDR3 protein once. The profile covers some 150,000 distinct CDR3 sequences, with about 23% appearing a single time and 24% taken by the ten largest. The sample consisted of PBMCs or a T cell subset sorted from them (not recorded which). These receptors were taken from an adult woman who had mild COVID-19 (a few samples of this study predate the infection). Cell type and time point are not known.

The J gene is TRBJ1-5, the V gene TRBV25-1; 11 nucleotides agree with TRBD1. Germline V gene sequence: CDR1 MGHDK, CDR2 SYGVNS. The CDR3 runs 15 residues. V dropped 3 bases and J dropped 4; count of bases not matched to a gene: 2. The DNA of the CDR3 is TGTGCCAGCAGTGAGGGGGACAGGGGGAATCAGCCCCAGCATTTT. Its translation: CASSEGDRGNQPQHF.

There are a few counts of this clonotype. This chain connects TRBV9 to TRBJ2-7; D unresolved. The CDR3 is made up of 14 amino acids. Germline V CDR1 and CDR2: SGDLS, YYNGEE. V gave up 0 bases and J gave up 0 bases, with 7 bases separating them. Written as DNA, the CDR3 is TGTGCCAGCAGCGTAGTGGTCGACTCCTACGAGCAGTACTTC. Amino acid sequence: CASSVVVDSYEQYF.

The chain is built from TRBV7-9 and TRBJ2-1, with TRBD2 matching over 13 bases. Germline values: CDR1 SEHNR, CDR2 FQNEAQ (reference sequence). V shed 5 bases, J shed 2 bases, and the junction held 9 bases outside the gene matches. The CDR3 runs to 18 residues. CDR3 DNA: TGTGCCAGCAGCCCAAGGACTAGCGGGAGTGTGACCTACAATGAGCAGTTCTTC. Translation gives CASSPRTSGSVTYNEQFF.

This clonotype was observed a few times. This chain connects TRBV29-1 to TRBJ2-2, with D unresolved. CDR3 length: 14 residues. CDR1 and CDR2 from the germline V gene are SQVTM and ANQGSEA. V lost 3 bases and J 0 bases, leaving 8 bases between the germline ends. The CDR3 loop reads CSVEISANTGELFF. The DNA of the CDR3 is TGCAGCGTTGAGATATCCGCGAACACCGGGGAGCTGTTTTTT.

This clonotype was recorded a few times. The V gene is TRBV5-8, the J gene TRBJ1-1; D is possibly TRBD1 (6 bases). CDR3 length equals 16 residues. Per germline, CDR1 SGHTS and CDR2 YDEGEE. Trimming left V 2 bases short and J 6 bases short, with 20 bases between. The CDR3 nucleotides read TGTGCCAGCAGCTTACAGGGTGGGTGGGGATTCTCTGAAGCTTTCTTT. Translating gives CASSLQGGWGFSEAFF.

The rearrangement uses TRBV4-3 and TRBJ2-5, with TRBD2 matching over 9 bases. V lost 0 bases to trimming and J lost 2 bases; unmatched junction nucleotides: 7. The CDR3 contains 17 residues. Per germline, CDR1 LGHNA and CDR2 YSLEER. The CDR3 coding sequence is TGCGCCAGCAGCCAAGATGGGGCTAGCGGGGAACAAGAGACCCAGTACTTC. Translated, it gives CASSQDGASGEQETQYF.

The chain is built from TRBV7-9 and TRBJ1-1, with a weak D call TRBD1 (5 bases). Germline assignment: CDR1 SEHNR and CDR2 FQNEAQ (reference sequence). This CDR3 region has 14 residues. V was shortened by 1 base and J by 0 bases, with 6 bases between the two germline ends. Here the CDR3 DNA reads TGTGCCAGCAGCTTAGGGGGCGTGAACACTGAAGCTTTCTTT. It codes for CASSLGGVNTEAFF.

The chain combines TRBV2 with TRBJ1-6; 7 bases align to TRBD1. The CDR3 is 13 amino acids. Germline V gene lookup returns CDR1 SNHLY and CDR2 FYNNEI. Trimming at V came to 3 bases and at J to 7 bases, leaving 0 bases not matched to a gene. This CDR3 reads CASSDRGNSPLHF. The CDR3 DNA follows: TGTGCCAGCAGTGACAGGGGGAATTCACCCCTCCACTTT.

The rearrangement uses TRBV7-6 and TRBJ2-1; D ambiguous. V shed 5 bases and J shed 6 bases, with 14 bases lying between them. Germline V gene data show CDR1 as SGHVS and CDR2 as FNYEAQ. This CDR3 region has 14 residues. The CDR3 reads CASSPRQNPNEQFF. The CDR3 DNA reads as TGTGCCAGCAGCCCCCGGCAGAACCCCAATGAGCAGTTCTTC.

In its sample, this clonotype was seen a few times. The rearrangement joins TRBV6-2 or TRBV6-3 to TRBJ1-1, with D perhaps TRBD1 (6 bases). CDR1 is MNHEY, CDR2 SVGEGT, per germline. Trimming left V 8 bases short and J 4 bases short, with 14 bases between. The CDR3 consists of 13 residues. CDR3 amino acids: CASSAQGVTEAFF. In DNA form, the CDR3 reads TGTGCCAGCTCGGCACAGGGAGTCACTGAAGCTTTCTTT.

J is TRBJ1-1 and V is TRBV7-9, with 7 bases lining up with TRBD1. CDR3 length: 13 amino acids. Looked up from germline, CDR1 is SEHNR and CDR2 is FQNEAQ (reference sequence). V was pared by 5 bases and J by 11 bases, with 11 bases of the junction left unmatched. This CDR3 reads CASSPDSDRDAFF. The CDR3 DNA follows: TGTGCCAGCAGCCCCGACTCCGACAGGGACGCTTTCTTT. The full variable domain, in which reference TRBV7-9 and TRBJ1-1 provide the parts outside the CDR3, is DTGVSQNPRHKITKRGQNVTFRCDPISEHNRLYWYRQTLGQGPEFLTYFQNEAQLEKSRLLSDRFSAERPKGSFSTLEIQRTEQGDSAMYLCASSPDSDRDAFFGQGTRLTVV.

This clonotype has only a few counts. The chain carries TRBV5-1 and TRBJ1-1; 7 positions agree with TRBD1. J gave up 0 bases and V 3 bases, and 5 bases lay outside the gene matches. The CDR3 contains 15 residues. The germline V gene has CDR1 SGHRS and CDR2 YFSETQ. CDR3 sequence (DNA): TGCGCCAGCAGCTCGTGGACAGGCTTGAACACTGAAGCTTTCTTT. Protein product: CASSSWTGLNTEAFF.

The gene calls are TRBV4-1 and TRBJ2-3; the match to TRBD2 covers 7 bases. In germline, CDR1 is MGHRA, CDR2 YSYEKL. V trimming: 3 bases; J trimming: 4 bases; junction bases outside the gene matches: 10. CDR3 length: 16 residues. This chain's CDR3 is CASSHLGAGDADTQYF. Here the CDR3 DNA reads TGCGCCAGCAGCCACCTCGGGGCGGGGGACGCAGATACGCAGTATTTT.

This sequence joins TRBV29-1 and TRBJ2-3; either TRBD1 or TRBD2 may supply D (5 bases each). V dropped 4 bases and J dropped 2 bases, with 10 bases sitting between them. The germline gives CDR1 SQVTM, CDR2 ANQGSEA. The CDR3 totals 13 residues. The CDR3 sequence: CSVGGTFTDTQYF. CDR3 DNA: TGCAGCGTTGGAGGGACGTTCACAGATACGCAGTATTTT.

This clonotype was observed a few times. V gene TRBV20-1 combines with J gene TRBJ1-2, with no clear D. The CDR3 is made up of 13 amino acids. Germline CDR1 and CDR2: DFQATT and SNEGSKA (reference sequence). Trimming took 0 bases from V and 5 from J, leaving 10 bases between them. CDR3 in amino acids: CSAREPVRYGYTF. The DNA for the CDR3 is TGCAGTGCTAGAGAGCCGGTCCGGTATGGCTACACCTTC.

The CDR3 spells CASSLASIGADTEAFF. The CDR3 bases are TGTGCCAGCAGCTTGGCATCAATAGGAGCCGACACTGAAGCTTTCTTT. The genes are TRBV5-5 and TRBJ1-1, with no clear D. V lost 0 bases and J lost 3, with 15 bases in between. Germline V gene sequence: CDR1 SGHKS, CDR2 YYEKEE (reference sequence). This CDR3 contains 16 residues.

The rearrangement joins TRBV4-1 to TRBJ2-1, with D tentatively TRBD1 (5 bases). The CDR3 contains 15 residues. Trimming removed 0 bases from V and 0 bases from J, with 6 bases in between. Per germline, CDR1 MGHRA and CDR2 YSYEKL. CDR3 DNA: TGCGCCAGCAGCCAAGACAGGGACTCCTACAATGAGCAGTTCTTC. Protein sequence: CASSQDRDSYNEQFF.

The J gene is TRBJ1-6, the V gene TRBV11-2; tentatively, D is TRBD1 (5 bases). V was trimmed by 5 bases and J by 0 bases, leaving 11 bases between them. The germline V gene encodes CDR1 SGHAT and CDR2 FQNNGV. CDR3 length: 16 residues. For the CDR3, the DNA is TGTGCCAGCAGCCAACATGACAGCTCCTATAATTCACCCCTCCACTTT. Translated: CASSQHDSSYNSPLHF.

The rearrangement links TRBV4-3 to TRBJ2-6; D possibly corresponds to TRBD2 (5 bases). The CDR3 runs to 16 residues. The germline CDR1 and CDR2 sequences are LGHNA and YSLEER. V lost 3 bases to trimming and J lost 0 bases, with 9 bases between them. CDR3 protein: CASSQNGNSGANVLTF. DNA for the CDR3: TGCGCCAGCAGCCAGAACGGGAACTCTGGGGCCAACGTCCTGACTTTC.

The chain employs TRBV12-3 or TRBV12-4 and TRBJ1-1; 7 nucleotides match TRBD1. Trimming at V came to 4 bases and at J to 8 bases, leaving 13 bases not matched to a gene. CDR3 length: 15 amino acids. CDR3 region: CASSSRTFDRVEAFF. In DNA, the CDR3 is TGTGCCAGCAGTTCACGTACTTTCGACAGGGTAGAAGCTTTCTTT.

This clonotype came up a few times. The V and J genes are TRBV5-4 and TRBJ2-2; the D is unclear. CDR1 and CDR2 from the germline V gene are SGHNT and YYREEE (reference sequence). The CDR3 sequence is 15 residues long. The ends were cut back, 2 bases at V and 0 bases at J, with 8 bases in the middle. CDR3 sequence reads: CASSFGNANTGELFF. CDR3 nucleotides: TGTGCCAGCAGCTTTGGCAATGCGAACACCGGGGAGCTGTTTTTT. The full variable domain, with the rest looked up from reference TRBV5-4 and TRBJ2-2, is ETGVTQSPTHLIKTRGQQVTLRCSSQSGHNTVSWYQQALGQGPQFIFQYYREEENGRGNFPPRFSGLQFPNYSSELNVNALELDDSALYLCASSFGNANTGELFFGEGSRLTVL.

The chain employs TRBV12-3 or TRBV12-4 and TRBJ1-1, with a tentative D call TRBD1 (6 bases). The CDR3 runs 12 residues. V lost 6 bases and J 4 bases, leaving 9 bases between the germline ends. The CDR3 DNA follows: TGTGCCAGCAGGGCAGGGGTCACTGAAGCTTTCTTT. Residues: CASRAGVTEAFF.

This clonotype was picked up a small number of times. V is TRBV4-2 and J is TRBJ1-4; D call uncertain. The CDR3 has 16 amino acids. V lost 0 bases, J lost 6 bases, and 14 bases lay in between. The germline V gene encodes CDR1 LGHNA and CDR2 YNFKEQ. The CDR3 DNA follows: TGTGCCAGCAGCCAAGATCCCCTGGGGTTGGATGAAAAACTGTTTTTT. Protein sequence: CASSQDPLGLDEKLFF.

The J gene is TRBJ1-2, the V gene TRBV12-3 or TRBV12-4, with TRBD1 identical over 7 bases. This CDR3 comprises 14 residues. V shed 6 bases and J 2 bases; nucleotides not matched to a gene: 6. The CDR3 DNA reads TGTGCCAGCAGCCCAGCGGACAGGAACTATGGCTACACCTTC. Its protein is CASSPADRNYGYTF.

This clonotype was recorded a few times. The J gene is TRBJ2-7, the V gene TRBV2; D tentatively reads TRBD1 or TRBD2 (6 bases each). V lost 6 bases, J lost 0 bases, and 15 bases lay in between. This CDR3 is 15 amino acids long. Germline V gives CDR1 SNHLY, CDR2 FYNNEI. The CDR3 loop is CASREGTLTSYEQYF. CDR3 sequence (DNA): TGTGCCAGCAGGGAGGGGACACTTACCTCCTACGAGCAGTACTTC.

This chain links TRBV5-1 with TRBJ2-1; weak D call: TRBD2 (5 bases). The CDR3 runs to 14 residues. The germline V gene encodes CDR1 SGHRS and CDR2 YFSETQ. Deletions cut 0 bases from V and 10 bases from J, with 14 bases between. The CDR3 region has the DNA TGCGCCAGCAGCTTGGCCGAGCGGCACCAGGAGCAGTTCTTC. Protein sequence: CASSLAERHQEQFF.

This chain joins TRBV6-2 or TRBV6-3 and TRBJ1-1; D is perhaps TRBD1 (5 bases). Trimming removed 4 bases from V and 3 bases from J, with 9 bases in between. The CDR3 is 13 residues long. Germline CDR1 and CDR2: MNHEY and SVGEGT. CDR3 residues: CASSSQGYTEAFF. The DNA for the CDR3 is TGTGCCAGCAGTTCCCAGGGCTACACTGAAGCTTTCTTT.

DNA for the CDR3: TGTGCCAGTAGTAATACAATGTACAGGGTGAACACTGAAGCTTTCTTT. Its protein product is CASSNTMYRVNTEAFF. This rearrangement joins TRBV19 to TRBJ1-1, with D possibly being TRBD1 (6 bases). The length of the CDR3 is 16 residues. The ends were cut back, 4 bases at V and 0 bases at J, with 15 bases in the middle. Germline CDR1 LNHDA, CDR2 SQIVND (reference sequence).

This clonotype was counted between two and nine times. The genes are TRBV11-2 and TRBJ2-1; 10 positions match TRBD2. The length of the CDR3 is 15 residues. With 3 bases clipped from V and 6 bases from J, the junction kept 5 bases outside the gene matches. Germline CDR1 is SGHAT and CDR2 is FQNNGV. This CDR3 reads CASSLWSSGSNEQFF. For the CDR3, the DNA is TGTGCCAGCAGCTTGTGGTCTAGCGGGAGCAATGAGCAGTTCTTC. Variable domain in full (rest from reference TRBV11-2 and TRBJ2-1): EAGVAQSPRYKIIEKRQSVAFWCNPISGHATLYWYQQILGQGPKLLIQFQNNGVVDDSQLPKDRFSAERLKGVDSTLKIQPAKLEDSAVYLCASSLWSSGSNEQFFGPGTRLTVL.

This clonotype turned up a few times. CDR3 amino acids: CASSLSLAGTPDTQYF. The CDR3 nucleotides read TGCGCCAGCAGCTTGAGCCTAGCGGGGACCCCAGATACGCAGTATTTT. The J gene is TRBJ2-3, the V gene TRBV5-1; 9 bases agree with TRBD2. Trimming at V came to 1 base and at J to 4 bases, leaving 7 bases not matched to a gene. Germline V gives CDR1 SGHRS, CDR2 YFSETQ. CDR3 length: 16 residues.

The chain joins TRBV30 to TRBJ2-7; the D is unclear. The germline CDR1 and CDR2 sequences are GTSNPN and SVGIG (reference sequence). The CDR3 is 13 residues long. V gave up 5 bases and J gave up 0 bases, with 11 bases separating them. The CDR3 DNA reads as TGTGCCTGGGAGGACGGACGCTCCTACGAGCAGTACTTC. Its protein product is CAWEDGRSYEQYF.